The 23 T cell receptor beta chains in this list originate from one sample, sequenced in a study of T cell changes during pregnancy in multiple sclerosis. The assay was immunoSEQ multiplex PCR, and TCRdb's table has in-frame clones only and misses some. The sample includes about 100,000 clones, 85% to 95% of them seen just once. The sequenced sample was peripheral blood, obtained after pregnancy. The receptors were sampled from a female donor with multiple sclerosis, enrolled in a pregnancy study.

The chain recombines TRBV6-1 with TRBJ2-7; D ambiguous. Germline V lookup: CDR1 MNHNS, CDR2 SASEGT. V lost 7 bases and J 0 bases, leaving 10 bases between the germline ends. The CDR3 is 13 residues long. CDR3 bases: TGTGCCAGCACCCTAATCGGCTCCTACGAGCAGTACTTC. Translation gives CASTLIGSYEQYF.

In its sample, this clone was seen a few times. This CDR3 is CASSPAAVSDSEAFF. CDR3 nucleotides: TGTGCCAGCAGCCCTGCGGCAGTATCGGATTCTGAAGCTTTCTTT. V and J are TRBV7-6 and TRBJ1-1; D unresolved. The CDR3 runs 15 residues. V lost 5 bases and J lost 6, with 19 bases in between. The germline V gene has CDR1 SGHVS and CDR2 FNYEAQ.

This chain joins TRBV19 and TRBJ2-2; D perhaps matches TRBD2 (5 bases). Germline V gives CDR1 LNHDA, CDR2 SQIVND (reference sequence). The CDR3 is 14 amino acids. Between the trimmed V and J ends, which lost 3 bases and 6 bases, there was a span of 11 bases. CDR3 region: CASSISGVAGELFF. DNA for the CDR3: TGTGCCAGTAGTATTTCCGGGGTGGCCGGGGAGCTGTTTTTT. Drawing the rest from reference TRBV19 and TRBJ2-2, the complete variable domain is DGGITQSPKYLFRKEGQNVTLSCEQNLNHDAMYWYRQDPGQGLRLIYYSQIVNDFQKGDIAEGYSVSREKKESFPLTVTSAQKNPTAFYLCASSISGVAGELFFGEGSRLTVL.

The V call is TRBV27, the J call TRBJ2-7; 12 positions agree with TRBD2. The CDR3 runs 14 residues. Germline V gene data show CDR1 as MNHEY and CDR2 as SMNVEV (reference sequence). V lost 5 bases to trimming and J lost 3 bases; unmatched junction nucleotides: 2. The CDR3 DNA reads TGTGCCAGCAGTCGACTAGCGGGAGTCTACGAGCAGTACTTC. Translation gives CASSRLAGVYEQYF.

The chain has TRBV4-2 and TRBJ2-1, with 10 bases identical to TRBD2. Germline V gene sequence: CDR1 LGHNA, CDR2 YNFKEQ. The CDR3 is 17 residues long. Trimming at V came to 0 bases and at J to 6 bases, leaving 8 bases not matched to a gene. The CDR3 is CASSQDWRLAGVNEQFF. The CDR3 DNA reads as TGTGCCAGCAGCCAAGATTGGCGGCTAGCGGGAGTCAATGAGCAGTTCTTC.

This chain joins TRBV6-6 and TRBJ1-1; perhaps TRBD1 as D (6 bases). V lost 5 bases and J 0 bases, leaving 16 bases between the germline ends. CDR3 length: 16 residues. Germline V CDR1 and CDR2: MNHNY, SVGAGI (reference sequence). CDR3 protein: CASSQQGPYMNTEAFF. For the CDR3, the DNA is TGTGCCAGCAGTCAACAGGGTCCCTACATGAACACTGAAGCTTTCTTT.

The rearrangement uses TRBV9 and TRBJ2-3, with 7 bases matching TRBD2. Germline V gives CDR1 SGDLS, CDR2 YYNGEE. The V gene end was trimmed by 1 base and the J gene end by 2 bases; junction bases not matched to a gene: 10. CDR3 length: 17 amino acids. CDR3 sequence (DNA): TGTGCCAGCAGCGTAAGAGCGGGACCCTCGGTCACAGATACGCAGTATTTT. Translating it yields CASSVRAGPSVTDTQYF. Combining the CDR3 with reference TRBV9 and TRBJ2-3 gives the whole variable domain DSGVTQTPKHLITATGQRVTLRCSPRSGDLSVYWYQQSLDQGLQFLIQYYNGEERAKGNILERFSAQQFPDLHSELNLSSLELGDSALYFCASSVRAGPSVTDTQYFGPGTRLTVL.

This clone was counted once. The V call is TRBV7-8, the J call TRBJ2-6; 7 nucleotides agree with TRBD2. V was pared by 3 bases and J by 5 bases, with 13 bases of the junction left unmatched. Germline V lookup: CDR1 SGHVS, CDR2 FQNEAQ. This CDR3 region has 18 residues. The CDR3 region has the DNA TGTGCCAGCAGCTTTTATCTAGCGGAGAAAACAAGGGCCAACGTCCTGACTTTC. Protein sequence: CASSFYLAEKTRANVLTF.

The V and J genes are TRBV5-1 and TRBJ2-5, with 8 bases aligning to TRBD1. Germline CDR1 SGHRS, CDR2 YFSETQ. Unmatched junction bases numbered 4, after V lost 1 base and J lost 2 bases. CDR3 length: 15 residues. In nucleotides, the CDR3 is TGCGCCAGCAGCTTGTCTACAGGGGGGCAAGAGACCCAGTACTTC. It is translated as CASSLSTGGQETQYF.

DNA for the CDR3: TGTGCCAGCAGCCCCGCGGGCGGGCCGAGCTCCTACGAGCAGTACTTC. Translated, it gives CASSPAGGPSSYEQYF. J is TRBJ2-7 and V is TRBV7-9; D might be TRBD2 (5 bases). The V and J ends lost 5 bases and 0 bases respectively, with 17 bases between them. The CDR3 spans 16 residues. The germline V gene has CDR1 SEHNR and CDR2 FQNEAQ (reference sequence).

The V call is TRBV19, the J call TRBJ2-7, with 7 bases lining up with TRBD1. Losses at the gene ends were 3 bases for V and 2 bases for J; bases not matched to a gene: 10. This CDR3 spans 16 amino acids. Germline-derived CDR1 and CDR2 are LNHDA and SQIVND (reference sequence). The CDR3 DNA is TGTGCCAGTAGTATTGGGACAGTTAACGCTCCCTACGAGCAGTACTTC. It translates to CASSIGTVNAPYEQYF.

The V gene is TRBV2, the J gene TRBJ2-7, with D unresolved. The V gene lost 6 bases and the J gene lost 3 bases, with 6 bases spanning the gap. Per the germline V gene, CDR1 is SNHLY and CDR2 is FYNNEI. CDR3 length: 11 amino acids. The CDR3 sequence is CASRVSYEQYF. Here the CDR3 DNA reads TGTGCCAGCAGGGTCAGCTACGAGCAGTACTTC.

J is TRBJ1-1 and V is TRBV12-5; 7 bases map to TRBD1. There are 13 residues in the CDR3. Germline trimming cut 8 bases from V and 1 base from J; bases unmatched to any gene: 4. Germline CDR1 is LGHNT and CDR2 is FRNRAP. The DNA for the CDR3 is TGTGCTAGTCAGGGACAGACGAACACTGAAGCTTTCTTT. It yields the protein CASQGQTNTEAFF.

The CDR3 loop is CASSLSGDKVRTEAFF. The CDR3 nucleotides read TGTGCCAGCAGTTTATCAGGGGATAAGGTGAGAACTGAAGCTTTCTTT. This chain links TRBV28 with TRBJ1-1; the D gene is possibly TRBD1 (6 bases). Looked up from germline, CDR1 is MDHEN and CDR2 is SYDVKM. CDR3 length: 16 residues. Trimming cost V 1 base and J 5 bases, with 17 bases left between them.

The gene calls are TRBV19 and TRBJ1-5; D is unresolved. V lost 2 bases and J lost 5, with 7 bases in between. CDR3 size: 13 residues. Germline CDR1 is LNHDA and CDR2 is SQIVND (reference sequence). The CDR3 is CASSITGDQPQHF. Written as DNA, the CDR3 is TGTGCCAGTAGTATAACGGGAGATCAGCCCCAGCATTTT.

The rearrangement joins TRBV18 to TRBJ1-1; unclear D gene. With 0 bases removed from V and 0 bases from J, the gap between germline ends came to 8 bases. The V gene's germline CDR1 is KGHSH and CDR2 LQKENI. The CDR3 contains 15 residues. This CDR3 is CASSPPAGMNTEAFF. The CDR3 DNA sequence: TGTGCCAGCTCACCACCGGCCGGGATGAACACTGAAGCTTTCTTT.

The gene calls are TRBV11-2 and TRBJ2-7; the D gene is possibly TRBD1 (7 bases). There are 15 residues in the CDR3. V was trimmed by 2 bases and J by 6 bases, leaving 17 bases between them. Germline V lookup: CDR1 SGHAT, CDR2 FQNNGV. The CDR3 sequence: CASSLQGGEAAEQYF. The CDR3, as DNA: TGTGCCAGCAGCTTACAGGGGGGCGAAGCGGCCGAGCAGTACTTC. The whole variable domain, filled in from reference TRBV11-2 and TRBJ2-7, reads EAGVAQSPRYKIIEKRQSVAFWCNPISGHATLYWYQQILGQGPKLLIQFQNNGVVDDSQLPKDRFSAERLKGVDSTLKIQPAKLEDSAVYLCASSLQGGEAAEQYFGPGTRLTVT.

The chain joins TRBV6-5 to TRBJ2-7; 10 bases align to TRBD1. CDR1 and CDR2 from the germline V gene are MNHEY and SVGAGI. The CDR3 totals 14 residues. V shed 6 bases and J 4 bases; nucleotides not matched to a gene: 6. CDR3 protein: CASRSDRGPYEQYF. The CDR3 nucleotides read TGTGCCAGCAGGTCTGACAGGGGGCCGTACGAGCAGTACTTC.

In DNA form, the CDR3 reads TGTGCCAGCAGCGCCGACAGGGAGGGCTACACCTTC. Translation gives CASSADREGYTF. The chain has TRBV9 and TRBJ1-2; 7 bases fit TRBD1. V lost 3 bases and J lost 8; bases outside the gene matches: 4. CDR3 length: 12 amino acids. Germline CDR1 is SGDLS and CDR2 is YYNGEE. Supplemented by reference TRBV9 and TRBJ1-2, the full variable domain reads DSGVTQTPKHLITATGQRVTLRCSPRSGDLSVYWYQQSLDQGLQFLIQYYNGEERAKGNILERFSAQQFPDLHSELNLSSLELGDSALYFCASSADREGYTFGSGTRLTVV.

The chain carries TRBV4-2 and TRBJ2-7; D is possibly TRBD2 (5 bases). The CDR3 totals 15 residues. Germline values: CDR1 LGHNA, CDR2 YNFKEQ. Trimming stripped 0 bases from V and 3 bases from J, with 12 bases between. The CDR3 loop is CASSQDVERDYEQYF. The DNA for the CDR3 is TGTGCCAGCAGCCAAGATGTGGAACGGGACTACGAGCAGTACTTC.

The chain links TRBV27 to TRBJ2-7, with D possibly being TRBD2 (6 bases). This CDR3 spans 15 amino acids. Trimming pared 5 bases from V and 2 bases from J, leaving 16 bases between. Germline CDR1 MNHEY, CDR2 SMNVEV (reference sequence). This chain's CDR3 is CASSVGGSIPYEQYF. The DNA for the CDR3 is TGTGCCAGCAGTGTCGGGGGAAGTATTCCCTACGAGCAGTACTTC.

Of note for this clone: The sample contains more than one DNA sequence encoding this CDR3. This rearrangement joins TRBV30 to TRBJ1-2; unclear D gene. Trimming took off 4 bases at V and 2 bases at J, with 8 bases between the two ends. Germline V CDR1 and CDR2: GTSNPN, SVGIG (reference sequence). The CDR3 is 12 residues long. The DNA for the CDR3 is TGTGCCTGGACGACTGGAAACTATGGCTACACCTTC. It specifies CAWTTGNYGYTF.

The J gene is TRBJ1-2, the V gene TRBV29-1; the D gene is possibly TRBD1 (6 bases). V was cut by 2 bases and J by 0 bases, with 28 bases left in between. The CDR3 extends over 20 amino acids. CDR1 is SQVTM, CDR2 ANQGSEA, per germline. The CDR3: CSVESPRVQTGFLTNYGYTF. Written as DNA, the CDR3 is TGCAGCGTTGAAAGCCCCAGAGTCCAGACAGGATTTTTAACTAACTATGGCTACACCTTC. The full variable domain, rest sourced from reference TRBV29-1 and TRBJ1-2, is SAVISQKPSRDICQRGTSLTIQCQVDSQVTMMFWYRQQPGQSLTLIATANQGSEATYESGFVIDKFPISRPNLTFSTLTVSNMSPEDSSIYLCSVESPRVQTGFLTNYGYTFGSGTRLTVV.